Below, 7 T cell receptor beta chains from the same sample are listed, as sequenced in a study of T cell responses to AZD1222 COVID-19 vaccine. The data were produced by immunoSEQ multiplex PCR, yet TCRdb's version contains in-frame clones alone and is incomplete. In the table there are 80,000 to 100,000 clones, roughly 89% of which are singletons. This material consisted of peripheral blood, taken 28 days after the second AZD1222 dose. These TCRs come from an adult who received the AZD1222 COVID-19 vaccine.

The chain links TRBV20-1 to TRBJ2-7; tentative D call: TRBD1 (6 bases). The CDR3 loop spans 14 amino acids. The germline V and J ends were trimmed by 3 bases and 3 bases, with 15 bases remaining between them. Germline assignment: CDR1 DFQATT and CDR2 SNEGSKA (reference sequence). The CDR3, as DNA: TGCAGTGCTAGTTCCGGGACACGGGACTACGAGCAGTACTTC. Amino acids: CSASSGTRDYEQYF.

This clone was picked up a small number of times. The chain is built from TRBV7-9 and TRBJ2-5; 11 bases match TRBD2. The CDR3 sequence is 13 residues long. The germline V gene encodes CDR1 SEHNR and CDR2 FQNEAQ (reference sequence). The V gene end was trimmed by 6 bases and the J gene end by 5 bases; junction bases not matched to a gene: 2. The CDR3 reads CASRTSGDETQYF. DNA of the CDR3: TGTGCCAGCAGGACTAGCGGGGATGAGACCCAGTACTTC.

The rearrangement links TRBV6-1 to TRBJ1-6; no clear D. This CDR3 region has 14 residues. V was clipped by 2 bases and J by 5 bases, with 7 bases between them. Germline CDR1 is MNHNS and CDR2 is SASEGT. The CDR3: CASSERGNNSPLHF. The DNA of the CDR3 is TGTGCCAGCAGTGAAAGAGGGAATAATTCACCCCTCCACTTT.

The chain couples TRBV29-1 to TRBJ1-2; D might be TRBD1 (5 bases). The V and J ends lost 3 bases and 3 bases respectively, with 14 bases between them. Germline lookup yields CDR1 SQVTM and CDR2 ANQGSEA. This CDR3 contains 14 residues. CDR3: CSVDSSGPHYGYTF. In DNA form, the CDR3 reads TGCAGCGTTGACTCGTCGGGGCCTCACTATGGCTACACCTTC. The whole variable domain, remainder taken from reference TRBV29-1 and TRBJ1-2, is SAVISQKPSRDICQRGTSLTIQCQVDSQVTMMFWYRQQPGQSLTLIATANQGSEATYESGFVIDKFPISRPNLTFSTLTVSNMSPEDSSIYLCSVDSSGPHYGYTFGSGTRLTVV.

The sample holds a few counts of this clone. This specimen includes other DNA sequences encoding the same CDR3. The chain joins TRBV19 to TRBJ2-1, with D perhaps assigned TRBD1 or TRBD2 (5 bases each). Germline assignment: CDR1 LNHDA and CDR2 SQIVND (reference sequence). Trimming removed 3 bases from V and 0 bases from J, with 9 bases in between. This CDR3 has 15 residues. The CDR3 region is CASSMGRNSYNEQFF. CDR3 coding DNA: TGTGCCAGTAGTATGGGACGTAACTCCTACAATGAGCAGTTCTTC.

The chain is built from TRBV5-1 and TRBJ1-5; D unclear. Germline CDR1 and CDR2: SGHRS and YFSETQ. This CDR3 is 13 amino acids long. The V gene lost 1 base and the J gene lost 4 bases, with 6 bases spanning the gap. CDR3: CASSLLGNQPQHF. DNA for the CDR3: TGCGCCAGCAGCTTGCTTGGAAATCAGCCCCAGCATTTT.

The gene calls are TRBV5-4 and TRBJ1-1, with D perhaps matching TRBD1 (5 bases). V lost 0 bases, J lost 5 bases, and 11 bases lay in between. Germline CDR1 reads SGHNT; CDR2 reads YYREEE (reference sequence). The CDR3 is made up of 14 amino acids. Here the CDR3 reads CASSLGGRETEAFF. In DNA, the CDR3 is TGTGCCAGCAGCTTGGGGGGCCGAGAAACTGAAGCTTTCTTT.